These T cell receptor beta chains were read from a single sample in a study of CD8 T cells in ankylosing spondylitis. TCRdb recomputed calls from the 5' RACE reads with MiXCR, one row per CDR3 protein. The sample has fewer than 750,000 distinct CDR3 sequences, 15% to 20% seen once; the top ten hold over 15%. Source material: blood, either unsorted or a sorted T cell fraction (not recorded which). These receptors all stem from a male donor with ankylosing spondylitis. Each CDR3 is given with its conserved first and last residue. D genes are given only for firm matches. Rows may omit the clone size; those that give it use once, few, many or a size class.

J	D	V	size	DNA	CDR3
TRBJ2-7	-	TRBV20-1	-	TGCAGTGCTAGAGATCTGAAAGGGGATTTAGACGAGCAGTACTTC	CSARDLKGDLDEQYF
TRBJ2-7	TRBD2	TRBV4-3	-	TGCGCCAGCAGCCAAGATGGGCTAGCGGTACTTACCGAGCAGTACTTC	CASSQDGLAVLTEQYF
TRBJ1-1	-	TRBV6-4	few	TGTGCCAGCGAAAACTGGCTCCCGGCTGAAGCTTTCTTT	CASENWLPAEAFF
TRBJ1-5	-	TRBV7-2	few	TGTGCCAGCAGCTTACAACCAGGTCAGCCCCAGCATTTT	CASSLQPGQPQHF
TRBJ2-5	-	TRBV2	-	TGTGCCAGCAGTCGAACAGGGGACTGGGAGACCCAGTACTTC	CASSRTGDWETQYF
TRBJ2-1	TRBD2	TRBV6-1	-	TGTGCCACACTAGCGGGGACTTTGAATGAGCAGTTCTTC	CATLAGTLNEQFF
TRBJ1-5	-	TRBV28	few	TGTGCCAGCAGTCTGGGCCCCTTCAATCAGCCCCAGCATTTT	CASSLGPFNQPQHF
TRBJ1-4	-	TRBV7-9	few	TGTGCCAGCAGCTTAAGGGTAGGGGCTTCTAATGAAAAACTGTTTTTT	CASSLRVGASNEKLFF
TRBJ2-5	TRBD1	TRBV20-1	few	TGCAGTGCTAGAGTCCATAAGGGACAGGTCGGGCGCGAGACCCAGTACTTC	CSARVHKGQVGRETQYF
TRBJ1-1	-	TRBV4-1	few	TGCGCCAGCAGCCGAACAGGGCTGGGTCGTGGTACGTTTGAAGCTTTCTTT	CASSRTGLGRGTFEAFF
TRBJ2-7	-	TRBV2	many	TGTGCCAGCAGTGAAAAGGGAGGTGACACTTCCTACGAGCAGTACTTC	CASSEKGGDTSYEQYF
TRBJ2-1	TRBD2	TRBV7-3	few	TGTGCCAGCAGCTTCGGGGGGGCGGGAGAGCAGTTCTTC	CASSFGGAGEQFF
TRBJ2-4	TRBD1	TRBV6-6	few	TGTGCCAGCAGCGGACAGGGAACTCACATTCAGTACTTC	CASSGQGTHIQYF
TRBJ1-1	TRBD1	TRBV7-9	-	TGTGCCAGCAGCCCGAAGGGGACAGACACTGAAGCTTTCTTT	CASSPKGTDTEAFF
TRBJ1-1	-	TRBV3-1	few	TGTGCCAGCAGCCGCCCGGGGGGAGACACTGAAGCTTTCTTT	CASSRPGGDTEAFF
TRBJ2-1	TRBD1	TRBV7-9	-	TGTGCCAGCAGCCTTCGACAGGGGGCCTCCTACAATGAGCAGTTCTTC	CASSLRQGASYNEQFF
TRBJ2-5	-	TRBV5-1	few	TGCGCCAGCAGCTTGGAGGGTAGTCTAGAGACCCAGTACTTC	CASSLEGSLETQYF
TRBJ2-5	-	TRBV7-3	-	TGTGCCAGCAGCTTAACGGGGGCCACTCTGGAGACCCAGTACTTC	CASSLTGATLETQYF
TRBJ2-7	-	TRBV6-2/TRBV6-3	-	TGTGCCAGCAGTTACGGAGGGCAGGGAGTTCTCTACGAGCAGTACTTC	CASSYGGQGVLYEQYF
TRBJ2-7	TRBD1	TRBV7-9	many	TGTGCCAGCAGCTTAGGGACCGGGACAGTTTACGAGCAGTACTTC	CASSLGTGTVYEQYF
TRBJ1-4	-	TRBV24-1	-	TGTGCCACCAGTGATTTGCGGCGGGGAGAAAAACTGTTTTTT	CATSDLRRGEKLFF
TRBJ1-2	-	TRBV2	few	TGTGCCAGCAGCGTACATCATGGCTACACCTTC	CASSVHHGYTF
TRBJ1-2	-	TRBV12-3/TRBV12-4	-	TGTGCCAGCAGTGGGGTGGGGTGGAATGGCTACACCTTC	CASSGVGWNGYTF
TRBJ2-3	-	TRBV4-3	-	TGCGCCAGCAGCCAAGATCGGCGCAATGGGGCAGATACGCAGTATTTT	CASSQDRRNGADTQYF
TRBJ2-5	TRBD2	TRBV5-1	-	TGCGCCAGCAGCACGGGACTAGCGGGGGCAGAGGAGACCCAGTACTTC	CASSTGLAGAEETQYF
TRBJ1-4	-	TRBV14	few	TGTGCCAGCAGCCAAGCCAGGGGATCTAATGAAAAACTGTTTTTT	CASSQARGSNEKLFF
TRBJ1-2	TRBD1	TRBV5-1	few	TGCGCCAGCAGCGTGGGGGACAGGGATTTTTATGGCTACACCTTC	CASSVGDRDFYGYTF
TRBJ1-1	-	TRBV12-3/TRBV12-4	few	TGTGCCAGCAGTTTAGTCGGCCTAACCCAAGATGAAGCTTTCTTT	CASSLVGLTQDEAFF
TRBJ2-3	TRBD1	TRBV11-2	-	TGTGCCAGCATTTTAGGGGACAGGGGGCCAGATACGCAGTATTTT	CASILGDRGPDTQYF
TRBJ1-4	-	TRBV12-3/TRBV12-4	-	TGTGCCAGCAGTTTAAGGGAAGAAAAACTGTTTTTT	CASSLREEKLFF
TRBJ2-3	-	TRBV28	-	TGTGCCAGCAGTTTATCCCAGGGGTCTTCCTTCACAGATACGCAGTATTTT	CASSLSQGSSFTDTQYF
TRBJ1-5	TRBD1	TRBV20-1	few	TGCAGTGCTAGATCAGGGACAGCTTCCAATCAGCCCCAGCATTTT	CSARSGTASNQPQHF
TRBJ1-3	TRBD1	TRBV5-6	few	TGTGCCAGCAGCTTGACAGGGGCGGACACCATATATTTT	CASSLTGADTIYF
TRBJ2-5	-	TRBV7-9	few	TGTGCCAGCAGCCCCATCGGAGGGGCAACACAAGAGACCCAGTACTTC	CASSPIGGATQETQYF
TRBJ1-6	-	TRBV12-3/TRBV12-4	-	TGTGCCAGCTGCGGGGGCAAACCTAATTCACCCCTCCACTTT	CASCGGKPNSPLHF
TRBJ2-7	TRBD2	TRBV6-2/TRBV6-3	-	TGTGCCAGCAGTTACGGCGGGGGACCTGAGCAGTACTTC	CASSYGGGPEQYF
TRBJ1-6	-	TRBV20-1	few	TGCAGTGCTAGAGATCGAGCCAAACTGGGTTCACCCCTCCACTTT	CSARDRAKLGSPLHF
TRBJ2-1	-	TRBV6-1	few	TGTGCCAGCAGTGACGGGTATGAGCAGTTCTTC	CASSDGYEQFF
TRBJ1-2	-	TRBV20-1	few	TGCAGTGCTAAGAGCGGAGTCGGGCATCTTGGCTACACCTTC	CSAKSGVGHLGYTF
TRBJ1-1	TRBD1	TRBV5-5	many	TGTGCCAGCAGCTTTGGGACAGGGTATACTGAAGCTTTCTTT	CASSFGTGYTEAFF
TRBJ2-3	TRBD2	TRBV10-3	-	TGTGCCATCAGTGCCGGGACTAGCGGGGCCCCGACAGATACGCAGTATTTT	CAISAGTSGAPTDTQYF
TRBJ1-1	-	TRBV6-6	few	TGTGCCAGCAAGGGAAGTGGGGACACTGAAGCTTTCTTT	CASKGSGDTEAFF
TRBJ1-4	TRBD1	TRBV5-4	-	TGTGCCAGCAGCTTGTATCCGGGGACAGCAACTAATGAAAAACTGTTTTTT	CASSLYPGTATNEKLFF
TRBJ2-7	-	TRBV20-1	many	TGCAGTGCCTTGGCCGCGTTTGGGACCGATACCTACGAGCAGTACTTC	CSALAAFGTDTYEQYF
TRBJ1-5	-	TRBV4-1	-	TGCGCCAGCAGCCGGCAGAGTGATCAGCCCCAGCATTTT	CASSRQSDQPQHF
TRBJ2-1	TRBD2	TRBV20-1	few	TGCAGTGCTAGCCTAGTAGCGGGGGGCAATGAGCAGTTCTTC	CSASLVAGGNEQFF
TRBJ2-3	TRBD1	TRBV11-2	-	TGTGCCAGCAGCTTTGGGACAGGGCAGGATACGCAGTATTTT	CASSFGTGQDTQYF
TRBJ1-5	TRBD1	TRBV29-1	-	TGCAGCGTAAGGACAGGGGGTAGAGAGCCCCAGCGTTTT	CSVRTGGREPQRF
TRBJ2-3	TRBD2	TRBV20-1	-	TGCAGTGCTAGAGATCTCCCTTTTCTAGCGGGAAACACAGATACGCAGTATTTT	CSARDLPFLAGNTDTQYF
TRBJ2-3	TRBD1	TRBV27	many	TGTGCCAGCAGTTTAAAACAGGGGGTAGATACGCAGTATTTT	CASSLKQGVDTQYF
TRBJ1-5	-	TRBV2	-	TGTGCCAGCACGGACAGAGATCAGCCCCAGCATTTT	CASTDRDQPQHF